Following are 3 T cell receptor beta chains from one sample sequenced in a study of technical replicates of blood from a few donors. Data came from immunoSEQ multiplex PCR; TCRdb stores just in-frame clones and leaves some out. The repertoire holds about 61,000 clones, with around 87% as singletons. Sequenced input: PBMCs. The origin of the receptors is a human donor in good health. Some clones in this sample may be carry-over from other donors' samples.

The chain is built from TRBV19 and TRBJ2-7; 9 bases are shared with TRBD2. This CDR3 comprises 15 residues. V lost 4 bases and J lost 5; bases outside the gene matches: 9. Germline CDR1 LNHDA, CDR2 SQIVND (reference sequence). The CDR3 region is CASSSAGGTVNEQYF. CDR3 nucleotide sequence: TGTGCCAGTAGTAGCGCGGGGGGGACAGTCAACGAGCAGTACTTC.

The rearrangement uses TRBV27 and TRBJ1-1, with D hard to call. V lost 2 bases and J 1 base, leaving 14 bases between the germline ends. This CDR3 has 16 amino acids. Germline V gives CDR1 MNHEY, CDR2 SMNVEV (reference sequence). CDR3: CASSLTASRRNTEAFF. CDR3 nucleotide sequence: TGTGCCAGCAGTTTAACAGCCAGCCGAAGGAACACTGAAGCTTTCTTT.

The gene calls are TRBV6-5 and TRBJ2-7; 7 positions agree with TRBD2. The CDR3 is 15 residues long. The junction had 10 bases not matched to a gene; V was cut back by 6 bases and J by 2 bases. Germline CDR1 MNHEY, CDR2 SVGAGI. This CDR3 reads CASRPPASGTYEQYF. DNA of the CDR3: TGTGCCAGCAGACCCCCGGCTAGCGGTACCTACGAGCAGTACTTC.